This note documents a single T cell receptor beta chain sequence. In its sample, this clone was seen a few times. Its antigen is currently not known. Per-nucleotide qualities are absent, and no much larger clonotype sits a single base away. All of the isolated RNA was reverse transcribed with the High Capacity cDNA Reverse Transcription Kit, so expressed TCRB transcripts were sequenced. Deep immunoSEQ sequencing was performed on naive, central memory and regulatory T cell samples, with an average of roughly 3.5 million total reads per sample. After sorted cells were lysed in RLT buffer, RNA was extracted with DNase-treated RNeasy Micro or Mini kits, with the choice depending on cell number. To prevent cross-contamination, every cell subset was processed on its own, while patient and healthy donor samples were processed together. The immunoSEQ multiplex PCR was used to amplify TCRB sequences from cDNA, generating 87-bp fragments that spanned the CDR3 region. Amplicons were sequenced on the Illumina HiSeq platform. Concerning the study's data processing: Synthetic template baselines were used to correct PCR bias computationally, reads within Hamming distance 2 were collapsed together, and singletons that could not be merged were discarded. By aligning reads against IMGT, V, D and J genes, CDR3 length, and insertions or deletions at six rearrangement sites were assigned. Within each subset, clonotype counts were normalized to the number of sorted cells before true diversity and Gini coefficients were calculated with the tcR R package. The overlap coefficient, calculated on TCRB nucleotide sequences, was used to quantify repertoire sharing. Out-of-frame TCRB sequences from naive cells were analyzed as a proxy for the pre-selection repertoire. The immuneACCESS repertoire file appears here via TCRdb, limited to in-frame rearrangements. These files lack a portion of the clones; in checked studies, under half of the deficit traces to unresolved V genes, and the cause of the others is not known. The V and J calls and the clone size are those of that table, but D and trimming were determined from the DNA. This sample holds 250,000 to 350,000 clones; around 15% were observed only once. 0.017% of the sample rests with the top ten.

This record comes from a study of beta chain features in type 1 diabetes (dated by TCRdb to 2016 to 2019). Notes on the research overall: Patients and healthy donors did not differ in mean age, gender distribution, total cell number or subset yield. Naive and central memory subsets were obtained from all 28 donors, but regulatory and stem cell-like memory subsets were isolated from only 8 patients and 8 healthy donors. Across all samples, 90 million to 130 million sorted cells were examined, and cell number per subset correlated strongly with RNA yield. The study compared TCRB repertoires of sorted circulating CD4+ T cell subsets between recently diagnosed type 1 diabetes patients and matched healthy donors. What the authors observed across the whole study: Patients with type 1 diabetes made fewer insertions and deleted more nucleotides at VDJ recombination sites, implying thymic rearrangement abnormalities. Because cDNA was sequenced instead of genomic DNA, activated cells with high expression could be over-represented, although the groups did not differ in activation or CD3 levels. PCR might favor shorter templates, but patient and control samples were amplified and corrected together, so any skew would affect both groups equally. The naive, central memory and regulatory TCRB repertoires appeared to resemble one another more closely among patients than among healthy donors. Because small numbers of individuals were included in the HLA sub-analyses, any influence of HLA type on TCRB rearrangement was left unresolved. Type 1 diabetes patients showed a moderate but significant shortening of TCRB CDR3 length in all four CD4+ subsets.

Each donor gave one peripheral blood draw, averaging approximately 110 mL, which was collected into heparinised tubes. Using a panel that included CD45RO, CCR7, CD25, CD127, CD95 and CD27, naive, central memory, regulatory and stem cell-like memory CD4+ T cells were sorted on a BD FACSAria II. Every sorted population had a purity above 98%. Right away, PBMCs were isolated by Lymphoprep density gradient centrifugation and were stained directly, with no culture step. So that batch effects would be minimized, each experiment stained and sorted samples in pairs, pairing one healthy donor with one patient. The sample consisted of naive CD4+ T cells from blood. Read against the paper, the sample's cell subset or site label means: true naive CD4+ T cells. The origin of this receptor is a man aged 30-40 years with type 1 diabetes.

The DNA is TGTGCCAGTAGTATGGAGGGGCGGGGTGAGCAGTTCTTC. Its translation reads: CASSMEGRGEQFF. The rearrangement combines TRBV19 with TRBJ2-1; TRBD2 might be the D gene, on 6 matching bases. V is shortened by 3 bases, J by 9 bases, and the region joining them spans 12 bases. From the cysteine up to the phenylalanine, the CDR3 has a length of 13 residues. This entry keeps only the CDR3 DNA: 39 bases, framed from base 1. The germline V gene (reference sequence) supplies CDR1 LNHDA and CDR2 SQIVND.